This entry concerns a single T cell receptor beta chain. Its antigen is undetermined. The data stem from a study of blood T cells in healthy people across ages. Broader study findings: Diversity of TCR beta per million T cells declined in a roughly linear way with age. Strong correlation linked observed beta diversity and percent naive T cells.

Between the trimmed V and J ends, which lost 5 bases and 4 bases, there was a span of 15 bases. This CDR3 comprises 15 residues. A J-beta primer mix and a sample-barcoded 5' primer were used in a second PCR of about 6 to 12 cycles. TCRdb reprocessed the 5' RACE reads via MiXCR and lists one record per CDR3 protein. This sample has under 1,100,000 distinct CDR3 sequences, with approximately 25% found just once. Another study also made use of these data, one on T cells of mothers and their children. Turning to that study: The yield was over 9 million TCR beta CDR3 reads from each mother and a few million from each child.

This receptor was taken from a girl aged 2-9 years in good health. The sequencing input was blood. The chain combines TRBV12-3 or TRBV12-4 with TRBJ2-1, with D possibly being TRBD2 (5 bases). The CDR3 loop is CASSVHYSGYNEQFF. CDR3 in DNA: TGTGCCAGCAGTGTCCATTACTCGGGATACAATGAGCAGTTCTTC.